The 28 T cell receptor beta chains below come from one sample, sequenced in a study of blood T cell repertoires in COVID-19. Here immunoSEQ multiplex PCR was the method, and the copy in TCRdb shows in-frame clones only, minus some. The sample consists of fewer than 110,000 clones, 80% to 90% of them appearing once. The sequenced sample was peripheral blood. These receptors were taken from a human donor in a cohort sampled during active COVID-19.

This clone was observed a handful of times. The CDR3 region is CASRLAGGRDTQYF. DNA of the CDR3: TGTGCCAGCAGGTTAGCGGGAGGGCGAGATACGCAGTATTTT. This chain uses TRBV6-5 with TRBJ2-3; TRBD2 matches 11 bases. The length of the CDR3 is 14 residues. CDR1 and CDR2 from the germline V gene are MNHEY and SVGAGI. J gave up 5 bases and V 6 bases, and 4 bases lay outside the gene matches.

The V and J genes are TRBV11-2 and TRBJ2-7; the D gene is possibly TRBD2 (6 bases). The CDR3 length is 14 residues. Per germline, CDR1 SGHAT and CDR2 FQNNGV. Trimming pared 2 bases from V and 4 bases from J, leaving 12 bases between. The CDR3 sequence: CASSLSTGGYEQYF. The DNA for the CDR3 is TGTGCCAGCAGCTTAAGTACAGGAGGGTACGAGCAGTACTTC.

V gene TRBV9 combines with J gene TRBJ2-4; maybe TRBD1 (7 bases). Trimming took 4 bases from V and 0 from J, leaving 11 bases between them. Looked up from germline, CDR1 is SGDLS and CDR2 is YYNGEE. This CDR3 spans 15 amino acids. The CDR3: CASSLEGAAKNIQYF. DNA of the CDR3: TGTGCCAGCAGCTTGGAGGGGGCAGCCAAAAACATTCAGTACTTC.

The V and J genes are TRBV10-3 and TRBJ1-5; D is perhaps TRBD1 (6 bases). Germline lookup yields CDR1 ENHRY and CDR2 SYGVKD. This CDR3 has 14 residues. Trimming took 4 bases from V and 2 from J, leaving 9 bases between them. For the CDR3, the DNA is TGTGCCATCAGTGCGTCAGGGGGCAATCAGCCCCAGCATTTT. This codes for CAISASGGNQPQHF.

The chain combines TRBV5-1 with TRBJ2-1; 7 nucleotides line up with TRBD2. The CDR3 is 13 amino acids. Germline V gene data show CDR1 as SGHRS and CDR2 as YFSETQ. Trimming took 0 bases from V and 10 from J; bases not matched to a gene: 4. This CDR3 is CASSLDPSGEQFF. The CDR3 region has the DNA TGCGCCAGCAGCTTGGATCCTAGCGGCGAGCAGTTCTTC. The full variable domain, completed using reference TRBV5-1 and TRBJ2-1, is KAGVTQTPRYLIKTRGQQVTLSCSPISGHRSVSWYQQTPGQGLQFLFEYFSETQRNKGNFPGRFSGRQFSNSRSEMNVSTLELGDSALYLCASSLDPSGEQFFGPGTRLTVL.

A remark on this clone: The junction does not match germline at one end; this may be a read error. Other DNA sequences within the sample encode an identical CDR3. The chain carries TRBV23-1 and TRBJ2-6, with D perhaps matching TRBD2 (5 bases). TRBV23-1 is reported as an ORF; its role is uncertain. This CDR3 region has 15 residues. The CDR3 is CASRTGSSGANVLTF. CDR3 DNA sequence: TGCGCCAGCCGAACGGGGAGCTCTGGAGCCAACGTCCTGACTTTC.

Written as DNA, the CDR3 is TGTGCCAGCAGTTTGCAGCCCCTACAGGGAATGAACACTGAAGCTTTCTTT. This encodes CASSLQPLQGMNTEAFF. The V and J genes are TRBV27 and TRBJ1-1, with D perhaps TRBD1 (6 bases). Germline V gives CDR1 MNHEY, CDR2 SMNVEV (reference sequence). CDR3 length: 17 amino acids. Trimming stripped 3 bases from V and 0 bases from J, with 17 bases between.

In nucleotides, the CDR3 is TGTGCCAGCAGCTCTCGACTAGGAAACACAGATACGCAGTATTTT. It codes for CASSSRLGNTDTQYF. The V gene is TRBV7-9, the J gene TRBJ2-3; a weak D match, TRBD2 (6 bases). With 4 bases removed from V and 2 bases from J, the gap between germline ends came to 13 bases. The CDR3 runs 15 residues. Germline-derived CDR1 and CDR2 are SEHNR and FQNEAQ (reference sequence).

V gene TRBV7-6 combines with J gene TRBJ1-6; TRBD1 agrees at 8 bases. Germline V lookup: CDR1 SGHVS, CDR2 FNYEAQ. This CDR3 is built from 17 residues. Trimming removed 5 bases from V and 5 bases from J; junction bases left unmatched: 11. The CDR3 DNA follows: TGTGCCAGCAGCCAACGACAGGGGAGGTCTCATAATTCACCCCTCCACTTT. It codes for CASSQRQGRSHNSPLHF.

The chain couples TRBV27 to TRBJ1-5, with 7 bases identical to TRBD1. Trimming cost V 5 bases and J 7 bases; bases outside gene matches: 8. This CDR3 is 14 amino acids long. Looked up from germline, CDR1 is MNHEY and CDR2 is SMNVEV (reference sequence). CDR3 sequence: CASSPRQGSQPQHF. The CDR3 DNA sequence: TGTGCCAGCAGTCCAAGACAGGGAAGCCAGCCCCAGCATTTT.

V gene TRBV25-1 combines with J gene TRBJ1-1; D is unresolved. Germline CDR1 reads MGHDK; CDR2 reads SYGVNS. V was pared by 10 bases and J by 11 bases, with 14 bases between. The CDR3 runs 10 residues. CDR3 coding DNA: TGTGCCACAGTTGGGTTGGAGGCTTTCTTT. Translation: CATVGLEAFF.

As DNA, the CDR3 is TGCGCCAGCAGCCTAGCGGGAGGTTGGAATGAGCAGTTCTTC. Protein product: CASSLAGGWNEQFF. The V gene is TRBV10-2, the J gene TRBJ2-1; 11 nucleotides agree with TRBD2. The CDR3 length is 14 residues. After removal of 6 bases from V and 7 bases from J, the junction contained 5 bases not matched to a gene. Germline V lookup: CDR1 WSHSY, CDR2 SAAADI.

CDR3 nucleotides: TGCGCCAGCAGTGAGTGGACTAGCCCAGATACGCAGTATTTT. Translating it yields CASSEWTSPDTQYF. This sequence joins TRBV10-1 and TRBJ2-3, with 8 nucleotides matching TRBD2. The CDR3 runs to 14 residues. V lost 1 base, J lost 4 bases, and 1 base stayed unmatched. Germline V lookup: CDR1 WNHNN, CDR2 SYGVQD (reference sequence).

V and J are TRBV30 and TRBJ1-6; 10 bases line up with TRBD1. Germline V gene data show CDR1 as GTSNPN and CDR2 as SVGIG (reference sequence). This CDR3 region has 15 residues. Trimming cost V 3 bases and J 7 bases; bases outside gene matches: 6. CDR3 protein: CAWRLDRGGNSPLHF. DNA for the CDR3: TGTGCCTGGAGATTGGACAGGGGGGGAAATTCACCCCTCCACTTT.

DNA of the CDR3: TGTGCCAACGGGGGGGGACCCTTTTACAATGAGCAGTTCTTC. As protein: CANGGGPFYNEQFF. The chain couples TRBV14 to TRBJ2-1; 8 bases fit TRBD2. The germline gives CDR1 SGHDN, CDR2 FVKESK. CDR3 length equals 14 residues. With 10 bases clipped from V and 4 bases from J, the junction kept 9 bases outside the gene matches.

This chain joins TRBV11-3 and TRBJ2-3; the match to TRBD2 covers 9 bases. V lost 2 bases, J lost 3 bases, and 6 bases stayed unmatched. This CDR3 contains 16 residues. The V gene's germline CDR1 is SGHNT and CDR2 YENEEA. The CDR3 reads CASSLSDSGRTDTQYF. CDR3 sequence (DNA): TGTGCCAGCAGCTTAAGTGATAGCGGGAGAACAGATACGCAGTATTTT.

This clone has only a few counts. The gene calls are TRBV19 and TRBJ2-3, with TRBD1 identical over 7 bases. The CDR3 totals 15 residues. Trimming cost V 5 bases and J 3 bases; bases outside gene matches: 8. Per the germline V gene, CDR1 is LNHDA and CDR2 is SQIVND (reference sequence). The CDR3 region is CASSEAGTATDTQYF. The CDR3, as DNA: TGTGCCAGTAGTGAAGCCGGGACAGCGACAGATACGCAGTATTTT.

The rearrangement links TRBV27 to TRBJ2-7; 7 bases match TRBD2. V shed 6 bases, J shed 5 bases, and the junction held 13 bases outside the gene matches. The V gene's germline CDR1 is MNHEY and CDR2 SMNVEV (reference sequence). The CDR3 has 15 amino acids. The CDR3 region is CASSRLSAGEDEQYF. In nucleotides, the CDR3 is TGTGCCAGCAGCCGGCTTTCTGCGGGAGAGGACGAGCAGTACTTC.

This rearrangement joins TRBV7-2 to TRBJ2-5; D call uncertain. Trimming stripped 5 bases from V and 5 bases from J, with 9 bases between. The CDR3 runs 12 residues. CDR1 SGHTA and CDR2 FQGNSA come from the germline V gene. CDR3 sequence (DNA): TGTGCCAGCAGCCCCGATCGGGAGACCCAGTACTTC. Translating gives CASSPDRETQYF.

V usage is TRBV19 and J usage is TRBJ2-5, with TRBD1 matching over 7 bases. Unmatched junction bases numbered 10, after V lost 5 bases and J lost 4 bases. The CDR3 is made up of 15 amino acids. Per germline, CDR1 LNHDA and CDR2 SQIVND (reference sequence). This CDR3 is CASSGFVNRGETQYF. For the CDR3, the DNA is TGTGCCAGTAGTGGATTTGTTAACAGGGGAGAGACCCAGTACTTC.

The V call is TRBV5-6, the J call TRBJ2-1, with D perhaps TRBD2 (5 bases). The CDR3 spans 15 residues. Germline V CDR1 and CDR2: SGHDT, YYEEEE. V shed 0 bases and J shed 4 bases, with 11 bases lying between them. CDR3 bases: TGTGCCAGCAGCTTGGAACTAGAGGCTTACAATGAGCAGTTCTTC. Amino acids: CASSLELEAYNEQFF.

The chain uses TRBV7-9 and TRBJ1-2; D not certain. Germline CDR1 SEHNR, CDR2 FQNEAQ (reference sequence). The CDR3 totals 11 residues. Trimming removed 5 bases from V and 14 bases from J, with 15 bases in between. CDR3: CASSRGSLWTF. The DNA for the CDR3 is TGTGCCAGCAGCCGCGGATCTTTGTGGACCTTC.

This chain links TRBV6-5 with TRBJ2-7; D is perhaps TRBD1 (6 bases). The germline V and J ends were trimmed by 2 bases and 7 bases, with 12 bases remaining between them. The germline gives CDR1 MNHEY, CDR2 SVGAGI. This CDR3 region has 13 residues. CDR3 sequence: CASSYEQGSEQYF. CDR3 sequence (DNA): TGTGCCAGCAGTTACGAACAGGGCAGTGAGCAGTACTTC.

The chain has TRBV28 and TRBJ1-5; no clear D gene. V was trimmed by 7 bases and J by 1 base, leaving 11 bases between them. The CDR3 has 14 residues. Germline V gene sequence: CDR1 MDHEN, CDR2 SYDVKM. CDR3 sequence (DNA): TGTGCCAGCAAAGATTGGGCGAGCAATCAGCCCCAGCATTTT. This gives the protein CASKDWASNQPQHF.

This chain connects TRBV3-1 (or the pseudogene TRBV3-2) to TRBJ2-7; D uncertain. There are 13 residues in the CDR3. The germline V and J ends were trimmed by 0 bases and 5 bases, with 8 bases remaining between them. Germline CDR1 LGHDT, CDR2 YNNKEL (reference sequence). In DNA form, the CDR3 reads TGTGCCAGCAGCCAAGATCGGTACGACGAGCAGTACTTC. Its translation is CASSQDRYDEQYF.

The rearrangement links TRBV19 to TRBJ2-7; a possible D gene is TRBD2 (5 bases). The ends were cut back, 6 bases at V and 2 bases at J, with 11 bases in the middle. CDR3 length: 13 residues. Germline V CDR1 and CDR2: LNHDA, SQIVND (reference sequence). CDR3 amino acids: CASSYDGTYEQYF. The CDR3 bases are TGTGCCAGTAGCTACGACGGGACCTACGAGCAGTACTTC.

The chain has TRBV27 and TRBJ1-1; 8 bases fit TRBD1. CDR1 MNHEY and CDR2 SMNVEV come from the germline V gene (reference sequence). Trimming at V came to 4 bases and at J to 2 bases, leaving 6 bases not matched to a gene. The CDR3 has 15 amino acids. The CDR3 region is CASSSHRGGNTEAFF. The CDR3 nucleotides are TGTGCCAGCAGTTCCCACAGGGGGGGAAACACTGAAGCTTTCTTT.

The gene calls are TRBV25-1 and TRBJ2-7; possible D gene TRBD1, 6 bases. The V gene's germline CDR1 is MGHDK and CDR2 SYGVNS. The CDR3 consists of 13 residues. V lost 6 bases and J lost 0, with 9 bases in between. The CDR3 region is CASSPGHSYEQYF. CDR3 in DNA: TGTGCCAGCAGCCCGGGACACTCCTACGAGCAGTACTTC.